Described below is a single T cell receptor beta chain sequence and its context. Its target is not known. For the second PCR, which ran for roughly 6 to 12 cycles, a sample-barcoded 5' primer and a J-beta primer mix were used. TCRdb re-derived calls from the 5' RACE reads in MiXCR, one entry per CDR3 protein. The profile shows about 930,000 distinct CDR3 sequences, almost 30% of them singletons. The germline V gene has CDR1 DFQATT and CDR2 SNEGSKA (reference sequence). The CDR3 length is 17 residues. The trim removed 3 bases at V and 1 base at J, leaving 15 bases unmatched. The entry originates in a study of blood T cells in healthy people across ages. Study results and caveats: Both naive CD4+ cell counts and diversity were greater in long-lived donors than in aged donors.

Per sample, extraction of total RNA gave at least 5.5 micrograms in every case. These records were also assigned to another study, of T cells of mothers and their children. That report notes: The search for persistent microchimeric T cell clones detected none.

Sequencing was performed on blood. This TCR came from a woman aged 40 to 55 in good health. The genes are TRBV20-1 and TRBJ2-7; the match to TRBD1 covers 7 bases. CDR3 nucleotide sequence: TGCAGTGCTAGCCTCCGGGACAGCTTCTCTTTATCCTACGAGCAGTACTTC. The encoded protein is CSASLRDSFSLSYEQYF.